What follows are 27 T cell receptor beta chains derived from one specimen sequenced in a study of blood T cell repertoires in COVID-19. Assay: immunoSEQ multiplex PCR; the TCRdb copy retains only in-frame clones and omits some. The sample holds approximately 160,000 clones, around 80% seen once. The sample consisted of PBMCs or T cells enriched from blood (not recorded which). These receptor sequences come from a woman aged 50 to 60 in a cohort exposed to, infected with or recovered from COVID-19 (not recorded which).

The chain recombines TRBV7-3 with TRBJ2-1; 9 nucleotides line up with TRBD2. The germline V gene encodes CDR1 SGHTA and CDR2 FQGTGA. The CDR3 covers 16 residues. V gave up 1 base and J gave up 7 bases; unmatched junction bases: 8. The CDR3 DNA reads as TGTGCCAGCAGCTTAAGCAGCGGGGGGCGATGGAATGAGCAGTTCTTC. Translated, it gives CASSLSSGGRWNEQFF.

V is TRBV10-3 and J is TRBJ1-5; D gene uncertain. The CDR3 runs to 14 residues. Germline lookup yields CDR1 ENHRY and CDR2 SYGVKD. Trimming left V 3 bases short and J 7 bases short, with 13 bases between. The CDR3 spells CAISEGGFGQPQHF. The DNA for the CDR3 is TGTGCCATCAGTGAAGGAGGGTTCGGACAGCCCCAGCATTTT.

V gene TRBV3-1 (or the pseudogene TRBV3-2) combines with J gene TRBJ2-3; tentatively, D is TRBD1 (7 bases). The CDR3 covers 18 residues. Trimming shortened V by 0 bases and J by 5 bases, and 21 bases separated the two germline ends. Germline assignment: CDR1 LGHDT and CDR2 YNNKEL (reference sequence). The CDR3 spells CASSQEGFGRGVLDTQYF. The CDR3 nucleotides are TGTGCCAGCAGCCAAGAGGGTTTTGGCAGGGGGGTGTTAGATACGCAGTATTTT.

This rearrangement joins TRBV5-1 to TRBJ1-1; maybe TRBD1 (5 bases). V lost 5 bases to trimming and J lost 3 bases, with 14 bases between them. In germline, CDR1 is SGHRS, CDR2 YFSETQ. There are 14 residues in the CDR3. The CDR3 sequence: CASSQAGLYTEAFF. The DNA of the CDR3 is TGCGCCAGCAGTCAGGCAGGGCTTTACACTGAAGCTTTCTTT.

This sequence joins TRBV4-2 and TRBJ2-2; 15 bases are shared with TRBD2. CDR3 length: 20 amino acids. The V segment lost 0 bases and the J segment 1 base; nucleotides outside the gene matches: 6. Germline loops: CDR1 LGHNA, CDR2 YNFKEQ. The CDR3 reads CASSQDLPGLAGGNTGELFF. CDR3 nucleotide sequence: TGTGCCAGCAGCCAAGATCTCCCGGGACTAGCGGGGGGGAACACCGGGGAGCTGTTTTTT.

This clone was observed once. The chain employs TRBV29-1 and TRBJ2-1; 7 nucleotides align to TRBD2. The CDR3 length is 13 residues. V was clipped by 5 bases and J by 5 bases; unmatched bases: 6. Germline assignment: CDR1 SQVTM and CDR2 ANQGSEA. This chain's CDR3 is CSVWGGSNNEQFF. The CDR3 coding sequence is TGCAGCGTTTGGGGAGGGTCAAACAATGAGCAGTTCTTC.

This clone was seen a handful of times. V gene TRBV10-2 combines with J gene TRBJ2-2, with TRBD2 as a possible D gene (5 bases). V shed 6 bases and J shed 6 bases, with 14 bases lying between them. CDR3 size: 14 residues. The germline CDR1 and CDR2 sequences are WSHSY and SAAADI. CDR3 nucleotide sequence: TGCGCCAGCAGAGAGCCCGGGGTGGCCGGGGAGCTGTTTTTT. Its protein product is CASREPGVAGELFF.

This chain joins TRBV7-3 and TRBJ2-7, with D possibly being TRBD1 (5 bases). In germline, CDR1 is SGHTA, CDR2 FQGTGA. V was pared by 3 bases and J by 5 bases, with 14 bases between. The CDR3 totals 14 residues. CDR3 region: CASSFQGPPDEQYF. CDR3 nucleotide sequence: TGTGCCAGCAGCTTCCAGGGTCCCCCTGACGAGCAGTACTTC. The full variable domain, in which reference TRBV7-3 and TRBJ2-7 provide the parts outside the CDR3, is GAGVSQTPSNKVTEKGKYVELRCDPISGHTALYWYRQSLGQGPEFLIYFQGTGAADDSGLPNDRFFAVRPEGSVSTLKIQRTERGDSAVYLCASSFQGPPDEQYFGPGTRLTVT.

J is TRBJ2-3 and V is TRBV24-1; 10 bases map to TRBD2. Germline assignment: CDR1 KGHDR and CDR2 SFDVKD. The CDR3 is 16 amino acids. J gave up 6 bases and V 5 bases, and 10 bases lay outside the gene matches. DNA for the CDR3: TGTGCCACCAGTGTCAGACTAGCGGGCACGGGGGATACGCAGTATTTT. It specifies CATSVRLAGTGDTQYF.

The rearrangement uses TRBV5-6 and TRBJ2-5, with a tentative D call TRBD1 (6 bases). This CDR3 spans 14 amino acids. Germline V gene data show CDR1 as SGHDT and CDR2 as YYEEEE. The ends were cut back, 2 bases at V and 1 base at J, with 9 bases in the middle. The CDR3 DNA reads TGTGCCAGCAGCTTTAGGACAGCCCAAGAGACCCAGTACTTC. It yields the protein CASSFRTAQETQYF.

This rearrangement joins TRBV5-6 to TRBJ2-7, with 13 bases identical to TRBD2. The CDR3 has 16 amino acids. V dropped 0 bases and J dropped 2; count of bases not matched to a gene: 2. Germline V gene sequence: CDR1 SGHDT, CDR2 YYEEEE. Written as DNA, the CDR3 is TGTGCCAGCAGCTTGGCCGGGACTAGCGGGACCTACGAGCAGTACTTC. Translating gives CASSLAGTSGTYEQYF.

This rearrangement joins TRBV7-9 to TRBJ1-2; D gene unclear. The V gene's germline CDR1 is SEHNR and CDR2 FQNEAQ (reference sequence). This CDR3 has 15 amino acids. The V gene lost 1 base and the J gene lost 0 bases, with 9 bases spanning the gap. CDR3 bases: TGTGCCAGCAGCTTAGAAAAAGCGACTAACTATGGCTACACCTTC. Its translation: CASSLEKATNYGYTF.

V usage is TRBV18 and J usage is TRBJ1-2; unclear D gene. The ends were cut back, 6 bases at V and 1 base at J, with 9 bases in the middle. The CDR3 has 13 residues. Germline CDR1 reads KGHSH; CDR2 reads LQKENI. This chain's CDR3 is CASSHELNYGYTF. The CDR3 DNA reads TGTGCCAGCTCGCATGAACTTAACTATGGCTACACCTTC.

This chain joins TRBV5-1 and TRBJ2-5; D might be TRBD1 (6 bases). Germline V gene sequence: CDR1 SGHRS, CDR2 YFSETQ. The CDR3 consists of 13 residues. Trimming took 5 bases from V and 2 from J, leaving 10 bases between them. The CDR3: CASSYGQQETQYF. The CDR3 nucleotides are TGCGCCAGCAGTTACGGACAGCAAGAGACCCAGTACTTC.

The chain has TRBV5-6 and TRBJ2-1; D not certain. This CDR3 has 13 residues. Germline CDR1 reads SGHDT; CDR2 reads YYEEEE. V was pared by 4 bases and J by 4 bases, with 9 bases between. The CDR3 DNA is TGTGCCAGCAGCCCCTCGAGTTACAATGAGCAGTTCTTC. Protein: CASSPSSYNEQFF.

The chain joins TRBV24-1 to TRBJ2-1, with TRBD2 matching 10 bases. V lost 3 bases, J lost 5 bases, and 6 bases stayed unmatched. The germline V gene has CDR1 KGHDR and CDR2 SFDVKD. This CDR3 contains 16 residues. The CDR3 DNA reads TGTGCCACCAGTGATCTAGCGGGAGTGGGTCACAATGAGCAGTTCTTC. As protein: CATSDLAGVGHNEQFF.

The J gene is TRBJ2-5, the V gene TRBV6-5; D gene uncertain. The CDR3 is 13 residues long. The ends were cut back, 5 bases at V and 5 bases at J, with 12 bases in the middle. Per the germline V gene, CDR1 is MNHEY and CDR2 is SVGAGI. CDR3 protein: CASSNSEVETQYF. CDR3 nucleotide sequence: TGTGCCAGCAGTAATTCAGAAGTGGAGACCCAGTACTTC.

V usage is TRBV6-5 and J usage is TRBJ1-4; D is possibly TRBD1 (6 bases). The CDR3 covers 16 residues. V lost 2 bases, J lost 8 bases, and 18 bases lay in between. The germline V gene encodes CDR1 MNHEY and CDR2 SVGAGI. CDR3 sequence: CASSYLGTPRGEKLFF. Here the CDR3 DNA reads TGTGCCAGCAGTTACCTCGGGACACCACGAGGCGAAAAACTGTTTTTT.

The chain has TRBV28 and TRBJ1-4; tentative D call: TRBD1 (5 bases). The CDR3 runs 14 residues. V lost 7 bases and J lost 6, with 15 bases in between. Germline V gene data show CDR1 as MDHEN and CDR2 as SYDVKM. The CDR3 protein is CASIKGSGYEKLFF. CDR3 bases: TGTGCCAGCATCAAAGGGTCAGGGTATGAAAAACTGTTTTTT. Full variable domain (remainder filled in from reference TRBV28 and TRBJ1-4): DVKVTQSSRYLVKRTGEKVFLECVQDMDHENMFWYRQDPGLGLRLIYFSYDVKMKEKGDIPEGYSVSREKKERFSLILESASTNQTSMYLCASIKGSGYEKLFFGSGTQLSVL.

The chain employs TRBV20-1 and TRBJ2-7; TRBD1 agrees at 8 bases. The CDR3 totals 14 residues. V lost 6 bases and J lost 0; bases outside the gene matches: 7. Germline V gene lookup returns CDR1 DFQATT and CDR2 SNEGSKA (reference sequence). CDR3 in amino acids: CSASGQGYSYEQYF. DNA of the CDR3: TGCAGTGCCAGTGGACAGGGATACTCCTACGAGCAGTACTTC.

The chain is built from TRBV5-6 and TRBJ2-1, with D perhaps matching TRBD2 (6 bases). In germline, CDR1 is SGHDT, CDR2 YYEEEE. V was cut by 2 bases and J by 5 bases, with 14 bases left in between. The CDR3 totals 15 residues. CDR3 amino acids: CASSLAASEHNEQFF. DNA for the CDR3: TGTGCCAGCAGCTTAGCGGCTAGCGAGCACAATGAGCAGTTCTTC.

The chain has TRBV6-1 and TRBJ1-2; D call uncertain. The CDR3 consists of 14 residues. Per the germline V gene, CDR1 is MNHNS and CDR2 is SASEGT. V lost 3 bases and J lost 6, with 14 bases in between. This CDR3 is CASSDFGPSDGYTF. The CDR3, as DNA: TGTGCCAGCAGTGATTTTGGGCCCTCGGATGGCTACACCTTC.

This rearrangement joins TRBV7-2 to TRBJ2-5; 7 nucleotides match TRBD2. From germline, CDR1 is SGHTA and CDR2 FQGNSA. With V trimmed by 5 bases and J by 6 bases, 9 bases remained unmatched. The CDR3 runs to 14 residues. The DNA of the CDR3 is TGTGCCAGCAGCCTCTTGGGGGGGGAAAAGACCCAGTACTTC. Translation: CASSLLGGEKTQYF.

This clone was seen more than once but under ten times. This chain uses TRBV10-3 with TRBJ1-6; D is unresolved. Between the trimmed V and J ends, which lost 0 bases and 5 bases, there was a span of 5 bases. Germline-derived CDR1 and CDR2 are ENHRY and SYGVKD. The CDR3 length is 14 residues. In DNA form, the CDR3 reads TGTGCCATCAGTGAGTCTCCAGATAATTCACCCCTCCACTTT. As protein: CAISESPDNSPLHF.

This chain connects TRBV25-1 to TRBJ1-3, with D unclear. The CDR3 sequence is 16 residues long. Trimming stripped 0 bases from V and 4 bases from J, with 13 bases between. The germline CDR1 and CDR2 sequences are MGHDK and SYGVNS. The CDR3 DNA is TGTGCCAGCAGTGAATATAGGAGTTACTCCGGAAACACCATATATTTT. This translates into CASSEYRSYSGNTIYF.

This chain uses TRBV6-5 with TRBJ1-5; D is ambiguous. Trimming took off 6 bases at V and 2 bases at J, with 11 bases between the two ends. CDR1 MNHEY and CDR2 SVGAGI come from the germline V gene. This CDR3 has 14 amino acids. This CDR3 reads CASSSDAGNQPQHF. CDR3 DNA sequence: TGTGCCAGCAGCTCTGACGCGGGCAATCAGCCCCAGCATTTT.

V and J are TRBV19 and TRBJ1-1, with 7 bases matching TRBD1. This CDR3 is built from 14 residues. CDR1 is LNHDA and CDR2 is SQIVND in the germline V gene (reference sequence). V lost 6 bases, J lost 8 bases, and 12 bases stayed unmatched. CDR3 residues: CASRADREALEAFF. The CDR3 coding sequence is TGTGCCAGTAGGGCAGACAGGGAGGCACTGGAAGCTTTCTTT. Full variable domain (rest looked up from reference TRBV19 and TRBJ1-1): DGGITQSPKYLFRKEGQNVTLSCEQNLNHDAMYWYRQDPGQGLRLIYYSQIVNDFQKGDIAEGYSVSREKKESFPLTVTSAQKNPTAFYLCASRADREALEAFFGQGTRLTVV.